The entry that follows covers one T cell receptor beta chain sequence. No antigen is known for it. This entry comes from a study of T-cell memory formation after mild COVID-19. Study summary: Largely donor-specific sequence clusters came from a couple of donors. Study-level findings and limits: Clones that contracted clustered mainly in CM and EM if CD4+ and in EMRA if CD8+. CD4+ bias marked clones expanding day 15 to 37, unlike balanced contracting clones.

Constant-segment-primed 5'RACE gave TCR alpha and TCR beta cDNA libraries with sample barcodes and UMIs. TCRdb analysed the 5' RACE reads with MiXCR anew, one entry per CDR3 protein. The sample consists of 140,000 or so distinct CDR3 sequences, 6% of them appearing once. The CDR3 extends over 14 amino acids. Looked up from germline, CDR1 is KGHSH and CDR2 is LQKENI. With 4 bases clipped from V and 5 bases from J, the junction kept 4 bases outside the gene matches. The chain joins TRBV18 to TRBJ1-1; 10 bases fit TRBD1. Sequenced material: PBMCs or a T cell subset sorted from them (not recorded which). The receptor was isolated from an adult woman who had mild COVID-19 (a few samples of this study predate the infection). Cell type and time point are not known. CDR3 loop: CASSRTGGETEAFF. As DNA, the CDR3 is TGTGCCAGCTCACGGACAGGGGGGGAGACTGAAGCTTTCTTT.